This TCR beta chain was obtained from a study of CD8+ T cells in alopecia areata. Turning to this clone: The antigen remains unidentified. This same CDR3 is encoded by further DNA sequences in the sample.

Extraction and reverse transcription of RNA yielded cDNA as the sequencing template. Measured with immunoSEQ multiplex PCR; TCRdb has only the in-frame clones, and not every one. This sample has more than 95,000 clones, with roughly half found just once. Regarding the study as a whole: Scalp lesions, especially in alopecia totalis/universalis, had higher clonality than normal scalp.

Germline CDR1 and CDR2: SQVTM and ANQGSEA. This CDR3 comprises 13 residues. Trimming stripped 6 bases from V and 0 bases from J, with 10 bases between. Separation by sorting yielded CD4+ and CD8+ T cells from PBMCs. The rearrangement joins TRBV29-1 to TRBJ2-3; D may be TRBD2 (6 bases). The TCR sequence derives from a human donor in good health. Source material: CD4+ T cells sorted from blood. CDR3 region: CSVAGRSTDTQYF. Here the CDR3 DNA reads TGCAGCGTGGCGGGACGCAGCACAGATACGCAGTATTTT.